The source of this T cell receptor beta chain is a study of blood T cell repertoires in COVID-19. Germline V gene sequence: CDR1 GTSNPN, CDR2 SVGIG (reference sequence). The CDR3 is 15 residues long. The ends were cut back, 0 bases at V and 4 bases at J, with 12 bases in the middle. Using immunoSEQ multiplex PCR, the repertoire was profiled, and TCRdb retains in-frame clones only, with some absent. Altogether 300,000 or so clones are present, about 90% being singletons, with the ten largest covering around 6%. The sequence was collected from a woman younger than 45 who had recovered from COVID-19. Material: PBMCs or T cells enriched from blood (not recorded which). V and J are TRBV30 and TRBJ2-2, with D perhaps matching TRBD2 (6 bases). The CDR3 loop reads CAWSVLGRRTGELFF. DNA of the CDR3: TGTGCCTGGAGTGTACTTGGGAGGCGCACCGGGGAGCTGTTTTTT.